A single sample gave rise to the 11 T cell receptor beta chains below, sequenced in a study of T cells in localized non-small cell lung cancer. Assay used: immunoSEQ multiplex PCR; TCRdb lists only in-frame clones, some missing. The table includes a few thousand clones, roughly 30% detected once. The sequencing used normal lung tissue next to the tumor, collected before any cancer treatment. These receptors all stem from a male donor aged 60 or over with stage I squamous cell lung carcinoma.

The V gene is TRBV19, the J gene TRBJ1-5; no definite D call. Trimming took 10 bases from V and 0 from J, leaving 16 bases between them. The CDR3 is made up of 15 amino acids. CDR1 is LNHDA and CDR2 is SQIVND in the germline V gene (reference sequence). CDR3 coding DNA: TGTGCCATTGTTACCGCGGCTTATAGCAATCAGCCCCAGCATTTT. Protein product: CAIVTAAYSNQPQHF.

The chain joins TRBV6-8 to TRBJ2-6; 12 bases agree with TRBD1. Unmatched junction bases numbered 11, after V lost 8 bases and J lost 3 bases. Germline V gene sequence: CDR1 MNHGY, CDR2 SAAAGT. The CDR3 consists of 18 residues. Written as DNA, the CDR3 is TGTGCCAGCGGGACAGGGGGCCTTTTGGTGTATGGGGCCAACGTCCTGACTTTC. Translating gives CASGTGGLLVYGANVLTF.

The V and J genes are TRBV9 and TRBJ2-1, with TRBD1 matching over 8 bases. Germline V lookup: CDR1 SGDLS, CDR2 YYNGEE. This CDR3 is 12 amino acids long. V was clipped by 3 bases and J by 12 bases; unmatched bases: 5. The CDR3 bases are TGTGCCAGCAGCGATGGACAGGGAAGGCAGTTCTTC. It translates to CASSDGQGRQFF.

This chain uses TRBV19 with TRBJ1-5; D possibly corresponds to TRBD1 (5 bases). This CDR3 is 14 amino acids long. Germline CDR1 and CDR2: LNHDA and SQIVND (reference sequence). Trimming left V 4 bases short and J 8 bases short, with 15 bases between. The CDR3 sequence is CASSTTVQGKPQHF. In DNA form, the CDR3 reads TGTGCCAGTAGTACCACCGTGCAGGGAAAGCCCCAGCATTTT.

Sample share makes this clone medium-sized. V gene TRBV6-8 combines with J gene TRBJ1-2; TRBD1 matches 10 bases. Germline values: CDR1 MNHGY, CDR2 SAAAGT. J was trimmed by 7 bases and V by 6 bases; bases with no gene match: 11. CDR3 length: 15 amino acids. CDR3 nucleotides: TGTGCCAGCAGACCGGGACAGGGGTCTGTTAGTGGCTACACCTTC. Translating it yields CASRPGQGSVSGYTF.

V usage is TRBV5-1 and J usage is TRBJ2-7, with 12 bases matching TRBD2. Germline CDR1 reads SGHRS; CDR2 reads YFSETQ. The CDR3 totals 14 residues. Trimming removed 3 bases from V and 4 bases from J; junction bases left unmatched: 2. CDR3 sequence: CASSYGLAGYEQYF. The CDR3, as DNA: TGCGCCAGCAGCTACGGACTAGCGGGGTACGAGCAGTACTTC.

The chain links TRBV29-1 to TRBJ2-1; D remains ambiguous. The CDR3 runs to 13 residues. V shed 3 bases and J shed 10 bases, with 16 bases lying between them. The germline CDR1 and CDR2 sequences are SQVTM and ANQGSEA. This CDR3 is CSVEASWSWEQFF. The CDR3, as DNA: TGCAGCGTTGAGGCATCTTGGTCATGGGAGCAGTTCTTC.

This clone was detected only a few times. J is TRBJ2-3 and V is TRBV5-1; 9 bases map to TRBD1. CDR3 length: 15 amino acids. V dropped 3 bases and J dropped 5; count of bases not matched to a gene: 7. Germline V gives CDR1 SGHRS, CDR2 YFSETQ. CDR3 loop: CASSWRGDREDTQYF. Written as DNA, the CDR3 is TGCGCCAGCAGCTGGAGAGGGGACAGGGAAGATACGCAGTATTTT.

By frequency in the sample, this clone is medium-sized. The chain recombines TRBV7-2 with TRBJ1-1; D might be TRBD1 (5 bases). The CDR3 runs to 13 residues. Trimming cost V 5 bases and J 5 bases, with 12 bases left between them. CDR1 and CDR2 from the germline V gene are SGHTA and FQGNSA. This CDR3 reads CASSAVGGTEAFF. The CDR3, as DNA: TGTGCCAGCAGCGCAGTTGGGGGTACTGAAGCTTTCTTT.

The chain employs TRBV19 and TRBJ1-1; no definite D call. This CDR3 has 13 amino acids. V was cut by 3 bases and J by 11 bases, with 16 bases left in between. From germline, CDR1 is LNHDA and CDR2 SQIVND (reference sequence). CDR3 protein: CASSIPGYTGAFF. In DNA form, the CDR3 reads TGTGCCAGTAGTATCCCCGGTTATACGGGCGCTTTCTTT.

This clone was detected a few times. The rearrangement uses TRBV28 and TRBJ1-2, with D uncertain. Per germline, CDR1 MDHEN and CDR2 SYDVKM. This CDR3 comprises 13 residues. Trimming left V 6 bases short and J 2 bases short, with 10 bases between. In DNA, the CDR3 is TGTGCCAGCAGCAATAGCTTAAACTATGGCTACACCTTC. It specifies CASSNSLNYGYTF.